This T cell receptor beta chain was sequenced in a study of early T cells in non-severe SARS-CoV-2 infection. Study summary: Sequencing used unsorted whole-blood bulk RNA, so chains lack pairing.

Trimming took off 3 bases at V and 3 bases at J, with 13 bases between the two ends. The CDR3 loop spans 15 amino acids. Germline V gives CDR1 ENHRY, CDR2 SYGVKD. cDNA molecules, individually, were tagged with unique molecular identifiers. MiXCR was run by TCRdb on the 5' RACE reads, yielding one entry per CDR3 protein. The sample has about 34,000 distinct CDR3 sequences; around 6.8% are singletons. This clonotype appeared many times. The J gene is TRBJ2-3, the V gene TRBV10-3; D perhaps matches TRBD1 (6 bases). This receptor was taken from an adult who was a healthcare worker with PCR-confirmed SARS-CoV-2 infection or an uninfected control (not recorded which). The specimen was whole blood, collected at baseline. CDR3 in DNA: TGTGCCATCAGTGAACCGAGGGGGTGGACAGATACGCAGTATTTT. Protein: CAISEPRGWTDTQYF.